The rows below give T cell receptor beta chains drawn from one sample of a study of cytomegalovirus exposure and HLA in healthy donors. The method was immunoSEQ multiplex PCR; TCRdb's version includes in-frame clones alone and lacks a portion of them. The data contain roughly 35,000 clones, around half of them singletons. Sequenced sample: PBMCs. Receptors originate from a woman between 40 and 55 years old in good health and CMV-seropositive. CDR3s include the opening cysteine and the closing phenylalanine or tryptophan. Fields, in order: V gene, J gene, CDR3 protein.

>TRBV7-9|TRBJ1-1
CASSRRAGMNTEAFF
>TRBV7-9|TRBJ2-1
CASSLSAASRGEQFF
>TRBV4-2|TRBJ2-1
CASSVSENNEQFF
>TRBV30|TRBJ1-1
CAWARGQNTEAFF
>TRBV6-5|TRBJ2-2
CASRRTSSGELFF
>TRBV4-2|TRBJ2-1
CASGLGRNNEQFF
>TRBV7-2|TRBJ2-7
CPRGGAGYEQYF
>TRBV9|TRBJ2-7
CASSLGQGPYEQYF
>TRBV4-2|TRBJ2-3
CASSQDPPGTSTDTQYF
>TRBV2|TRBJ1-6
CASRLGQSHSPLHF
>TRBV29-1|TRBJ2-5
CSVSGWDSGETQYF
>TRBV6-5|TRBJ2-5
CAITDRAVQETQYF
>TRBV7-8|TRBJ2-1
CASSLGNLRDYNEQFF
>TRBV9|TRBJ2-2
CASTHLGGEGTGELFF
>TRBV7-2|TRBJ2-1
CASRGQTSYNEQFF
>TRBV7-3|TRBJ1-4
CASSFYVEKLFF
>TRBV9|TRBJ2-7
CASSVDAYRGTYEQYF
>TRBV15|TRBJ2-7
CATSRGRNPGSYEQYF
>TRBV7-9|TRBJ1-1
CASSFPWGGHTEAFF
>TRBV10-3|TRBJ2-2
CAISESSSGGTGELFF
>TRBV7-3|TRBJ2-1
CASSYFGTSGEGQFF
>TRBV25-1|TRBJ2-7
CASSATGVSEQYF
>TRBV12-5|TRBJ2-7
CASGLALVNSYEQYF
>TRBV11-2|TRBJ2-7
CASSLDQGPYEQYF
>TRBV7-9|TRBJ2-1
CASSPGRKTYNEQFF
>TRBV7-3|TRBJ1-6
CASSLSGYNSPLHF
>TRBV7-2|TRBJ2-7
CASSPTGSYEQYF
>TRBV6-1|.
CASSPDPGSYEQYF
>TRBV19|TRBJ2-2
CASSKTSGGYTGELFF
>TRBV7-2|TRBJ2-7
CASSQRREQYF
>TRBV11-2|.
CASSLTGFASYEQYF
>TRBV5-1|TRBJ2-7
CASSRSQETYEQYF
>TRBV7-9|TRBJ2-1
CASSFRQTLGNEQFF
>TRBV6-5|TRBJ2-2
CASSSRVGAGELFF
>TRBV10-2|TRBJ2-7
CASSEPGTSSYEQYF
>TRBV2|TRBJ2-1
CASKKDRDSDNEQFF
>TRBV5-1|TRBJ2-3
CASSSGGLSTDTQYF
>TRBV7-9|TRBJ2-5
CASSLKRQLQGETQYF
>TRBV27|TRBJ1-6
CASTIGRSSYNSPLHF
>TRBV9|TRBJ2-5
CASSPDNTIEETQYF
>TRBV27|TRBJ1-1
CASSRDRTISEAFF
>TRBV7-9|TRBJ1-3
CASTRTESGNTIYF
>TRBV7-2|TRBJ1-5
CASSLTLNSGYGNQPQHF
>TRBV5-6|TRBJ2-7
CASSPGVADEQYF
>TRBV6-5|TRBJ1-6
CASSYTNRGDSPLHF
>TRBV6-1|TRBJ2-1
CASRGPTGYHNEQFF
>TRBV9|TRBJ1-2
CASSVDAIANYGYTF
>TRBV2|TRBJ1-6
CASTSGSPLHF
>TRBV2|TRBJ1-6
CASQGTPYNSPLHF
>TRBV18|TRBJ2-1
CASSLTSHEQFF
>TRBV7-2|TRBJ1-6
CASSPSRGTGGRSPLHF
>TRBV19|TRBJ1-1
CASRGRGNTEAFF
>TRBV18|TRBJ1-1
CASSPQTGMNTEAFF
>TRBV21-1|TRBJ2-7
CASSAKLQTALGGARGEQYF
>TRBV7-8|TRBJ1-1
CASSFMTGGSSTEAFF
>TRBV2|TRBJ2-5
CASRGLAGGQETQYF
>TRBV7-2|TRBJ2-5
CASTGGAEETQYF
>TRBV19|TRBJ1-5
CASSLARDQPQHF
>TRBV19|TRBJ1-2
CASSTPNRGNGYTF